This entry lists 15 T cell receptor beta chains sequenced from one sample in a study of Ad26.COV2.S vaccination and SARS-CoV-2 variants. Stated treatment: about 20 received Ad26.COV2.S at low or high dose, single or two shots; 5 received placebo; per-sample allocation not given. Sampling took place 63 days after the first vaccine or placebo injection. Measured with immunoSEQ multiplex PCR; TCRdb has only the in-frame clones, and not every one. The sample carries under 550,000 clones, around 90% recorded once. Sample: peripheral blood, taken in a trial of Ad26.COV2.S vaccine versus placebo. These receptors all come from a person aged 18-65 years who received the Ad26.COV2.S COVID-19 vaccine or a placebo.

J is TRBJ2-3 and V is TRBV19; D could derive from TRBD1 or TRBD2 (5 bases each). CDR3 length equals 18 residues. V gave up 1 base and J gave up 2 bases, with 19 bases separating them. The germline V gene has CDR1 LNHDA and CDR2 SQIVND (reference sequence). The CDR3 reads CASSIGLQGGGFTDTQYF. As DNA, the CDR3 is TGTGCCAGTAGTATAGGCCTCCAGGGTGGGGGTTTCACAGATACGCAGTATTTT.

The chain links TRBV19 to TRBJ1-1; no firm D call. The CDR3 spans 11 residues. V shed 5 bases and J shed 2 bases, with 3 bases lying between them. Germline assignment: CDR1 LNHDA and CDR2 SQIVND (reference sequence). CDR3 residues: CASSFNTEAFF. The CDR3 bases are TGTGCCAGTAGTTTTAACACTGAAGCTTTCTTT.

This clone came up once. CDR3 loop: CASSQKAGFTGELFF. For the CDR3, the DNA is TGTGCCAGCAGCCAAAAAGCAGGGTTCACCGGGGAGCTGTTTTTT. The chain has TRBV9 and TRBJ2-2; a weak D match, TRBD1 (5 bases). The germline V and J ends were trimmed by 4 bases and 4 bases, with 14 bases remaining between them. The length of the CDR3 is 15 residues. Per the germline V gene, CDR1 is SGDLS and CDR2 is YYNGEE.

The chain couples TRBV2 to TRBJ2-7, with D possibly TRBD2 on 6 matching bases. The CDR3 has 14 amino acids. V gave up 7 bases and J gave up 3 bases, with 16 bases separating them. Looked up from germline, CDR1 is SNHLY and CDR2 is FYNNEI. CDR3 region: CASTPGGVDYEQYF. CDR3 nucleotides: TGTGCCAGCACCCCGGGCGGGGTCGACTACGAGCAGTACTTC. The complete variable domain, with remaining parts taken from reference TRBV2 and TRBJ2-7, reads EPEVTQTPSHQVTQMGQEVILRCVPISNHLYFYWYRQILGQKVEFLVSFYNNEISEKSEIFDDQFSVERPDGSNFTLKIRSTKLEDSAMYFCASTPGGVDYEQYFGPGTRLTVT.

This chain joins TRBV20-1 and TRBJ2-7; no definite D call. The germline gives CDR1 DFQATT, CDR2 SNEGSKA (reference sequence). The length of the CDR3 is 10 residues. V gave up 5 bases and J gave up 4 bases, with 6 bases separating them. The CDR3 DNA sequence: TGCAGTGCTGGTACTTACGAGCAGTACTTC. Protein: CSAGTYEQYF.

This chain uses TRBV28 with TRBJ1-5; D uncertain. Trimming left V 5 bases short and J 4 bases short, with 6 bases between. The CDR3 has 12 amino acids. The V gene's germline CDR1 is MDHEN and CDR2 SYDVKM. The CDR3 DNA reads TGTGCCAGCAGTCTCAATAATCAGCCCCAGCATTTT. Translation gives CASSLNNQPQHF.

This clone came up once. The chain combines TRBV5-1 with TRBJ2-7; D might be TRBD1 (5 bases). Germline CDR1 reads SGHRS; CDR2 reads YFSETQ. Trimming removed 1 base from V and 5 bases from J, with 19 bases in between. This CDR3 region has 16 residues. The CDR3 reads CASSLSLPGSNNEQYF. The DNA for the CDR3 is TGCGCCAGCAGCTTGTCCCTCCCAGGGTCCAACAACGAGCAGTACTTC. The whole variable domain, filled in from reference TRBV5-1 and TRBJ2-7, reads KAGVTQTPRYLIKTRGQQVTLSCSPISGHRSVSWYQQTPGQGLQFLFEYFSETQRNKGNFPGRFSGRQFSNSRSEMNVSTLELGDSALYLCASSLSLPGSNNEQYFGPGTRLTVT.

The chain combines TRBV2 with TRBJ2-5; either TRBD1 or TRBD2 may supply D (6 bases each). V lost 6 bases, J lost 9 bases, and 26 bases lay in between. The CDR3 has 16 amino acids. Germline V gene data show CDR1 as SNHLY and CDR2 as FYNNEI. DNA of the CDR3: TGTGCCAGCAGAGGGAAACAGGGTCCGATGGAGGGGGCCCAGTACTTC. Translating it yields CASRGKQGPMEGAQYF.

In this sample, this clone turned up a few times. The rearrangement uses TRBV15 and TRBJ1-1, with a possible D match to TRBD1 (5 bases). V lost 4 bases to trimming and J lost 7 bases, with 13 bases between them. Looked up from germline, CDR1 is LNHNV and CDR2 is YYDKDF (reference sequence). This CDR3 has 13 residues. The CDR3, as DNA: TGTGCCACCAGCATGTACACGACAGTTGAAGCTTTCTTT. Amino acids: CATSMYTTVEAFF.

The V call is TRBV4-1, the J call TRBJ2-7; D may be TRBD2 (5 bases). Trimming left V 0 bases short and J 5 bases short, with 14 bases between. The CDR3 is 15 amino acids. The germline V gene has CDR1 MGHRA and CDR2 YSYEKL. The CDR3 region is CASSQDPLGADEQYF. In DNA form, the CDR3 reads TGCGCCAGCAGCCAAGATCCCCTCGGAGCGGACGAGCAGTACTTC.

The chain employs TRBV6-5 and TRBJ1-5; 9 bases are a match to TRBD1. The CDR3 has 14 amino acids. With 11 bases clipped from V and 4 bases from J, the junction kept 9 bases outside the gene matches. The germline CDR1 and CDR2 sequences are MNHEY and SVGAGI. CDR3 sequence reads: CARYRDRDNQPQHF. CDR3 nucleotides: TGTGCCCGCTACCGGGACAGGGATAATCAGCCCCAGCATTTT.

The chain couples TRBV23-1 to TRBJ1-1; 9 bases line up with TRBD1. TRBV23-1 is marked as an open reading frame, function uncertain. CDR3 length: 16 amino acids. The V gene end was trimmed by 4 bases and the J gene end by 3 bases; junction bases not matched to a gene: 9. DNA for the CDR3: TGCGCCAGCAGTCCCCTGGGACAGGGAGTGGACACTGAAGCTTTCTTT. The encoded protein is CASSPLGQGVDTEAFF.

The chain combines TRBV6-5 with TRBJ2-5; 7 bases fit TRBD2. This CDR3 spans 15 amino acids. The V gene's germline CDR1 is MNHEY and CDR2 SVGAGI. J gave up 1 base and V 6 bases, and 8 bases lay outside the gene matches. The CDR3 is CASSSPREAQETQYF. The DNA for the CDR3 is TGTGCCAGCAGCTCACCTCGGGAGGCCCAAGAGACCCAGTACTTC.

This rearrangement joins TRBV3-1 (or the pseudogene TRBV3-2) to TRBJ2-7; D gene ambiguous. From germline, CDR1 is LGHDT and CDR2 YNNKEL (reference sequence). V was trimmed by 3 bases and J by 3 bases, leaving 18 bases between them. There are 16 residues in the CDR3. Written as DNA, the CDR3 is TGTGCCAGCAGCCAGTTAGATGACGCCAAACGCTACGAGCAGTACTTC. Residues: CASSQLDDAKRYEQYF.

The chain combines TRBV9 with TRBJ2-1; no firm D call. Germline loops: CDR1 SGDLS, CDR2 YYNGEE. The CDR3 contains 13 residues. Trimming took off 0 bases at V and 7 bases at J, with 8 bases between the two ends. The CDR3 is CASSVGLKNEQFF. The CDR3 nucleotides are TGTGCCAGCAGCGTAGGTCTGAAGAATGAGCAGTTCTTC. The whole variable domain, remainder taken from reference TRBV9 and TRBJ2-1, is DSGVTQTPKHLITATGQRVTLRCSPRSGDLSVYWYQQSLDQGLQFLIQYYNGEERAKGNILERFSAQQFPDLHSELNLSSLELGDSALYFCASSVGLKNEQFFGPGTRLTVL.